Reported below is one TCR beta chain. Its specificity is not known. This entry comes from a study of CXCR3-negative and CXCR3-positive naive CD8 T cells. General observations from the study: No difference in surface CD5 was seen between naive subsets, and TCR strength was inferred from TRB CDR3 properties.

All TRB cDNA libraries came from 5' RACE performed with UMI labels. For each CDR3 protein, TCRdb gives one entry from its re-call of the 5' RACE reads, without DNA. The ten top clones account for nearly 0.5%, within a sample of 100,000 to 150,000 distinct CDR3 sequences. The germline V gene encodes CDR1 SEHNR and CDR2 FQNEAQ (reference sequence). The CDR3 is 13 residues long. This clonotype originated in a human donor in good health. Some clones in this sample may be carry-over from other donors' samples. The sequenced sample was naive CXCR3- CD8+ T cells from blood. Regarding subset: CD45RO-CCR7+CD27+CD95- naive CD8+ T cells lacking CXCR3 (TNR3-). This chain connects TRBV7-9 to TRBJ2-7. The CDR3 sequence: CASRPEFSYEQYF.